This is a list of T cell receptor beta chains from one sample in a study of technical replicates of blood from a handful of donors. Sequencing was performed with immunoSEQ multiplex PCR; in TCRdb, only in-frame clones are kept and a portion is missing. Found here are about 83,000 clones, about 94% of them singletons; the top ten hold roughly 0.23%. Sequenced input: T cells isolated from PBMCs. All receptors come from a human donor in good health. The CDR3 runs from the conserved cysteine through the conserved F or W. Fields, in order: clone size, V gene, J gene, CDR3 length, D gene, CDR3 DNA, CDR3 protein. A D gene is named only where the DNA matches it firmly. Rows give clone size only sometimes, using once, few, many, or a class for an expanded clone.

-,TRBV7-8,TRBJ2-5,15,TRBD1,TGTGCCAGCAGCTTAACCGGGACAGGGGCGGAGACCCAGTACTTC,CASSLTGTGAETQYF
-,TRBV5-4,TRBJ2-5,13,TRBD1,TGTGCCAGCAGCTTCAGACAGGGACAGACCCAGTACTTC,CASSFRQGQTQYF
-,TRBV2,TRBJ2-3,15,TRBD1,TGTGCCAGCAGTGGAGGACAGGCTAGCACAGATACGCAGTATTTT,CASSGGQASTDTQYF
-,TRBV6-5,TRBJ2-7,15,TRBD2,TGTGCCAGCAGTTACTCTAGCGGGAGTTCAGAGGAGCAGTACTTC,CASSYSSGSSEEQYF
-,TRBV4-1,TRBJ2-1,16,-,TGCGCCAGCAGCCAAGGCGGCGGCCTTACTTACAATGAGCAGTTCTTC,CASSQGGGLTYNEQFF
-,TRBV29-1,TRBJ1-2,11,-,TGCAGCGTTCGACAGGAATATGGCTACACCTTC,CSVRQEYGYTF
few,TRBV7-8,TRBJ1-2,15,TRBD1,TGTGCCAGCAGCCTCACGGCGGGACAGGAATATGGCTACACCTTC,CASSLTAGQEYGYTF
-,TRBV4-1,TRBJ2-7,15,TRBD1,TGCGCCAGCAGCCAAGCGACGGACAGGGTAAGCGAGCAGTACTTC,CASSQATDRVSEQYF
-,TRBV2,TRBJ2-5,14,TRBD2,TGTGCCAGCAATACGAGGACTAGCGGTGAGACCCAGTACTTC,CASNTRTSGETQYF
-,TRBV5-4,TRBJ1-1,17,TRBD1,TGTGCCAGCAGCTTTCCCGGGACAGGGGGCCCGCACACTGAAGCTTTCTTT,CASSFPGTGGPHTEAFF
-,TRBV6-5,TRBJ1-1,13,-,TGTGCCAGCAGTGATACAGAGAACACTGAAGCTTTCTTT,CASSDTENTEAFF
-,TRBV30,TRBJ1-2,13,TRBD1,TGTGCCTGGAGTGTACGGACAGGGGGTGGCTACACCTTT,CAWSVRTGGGYTF
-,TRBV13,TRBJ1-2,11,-,TGTGCCAGCAGCTTAATACGGGGCTACACCTTC,CASSLIRGYTF
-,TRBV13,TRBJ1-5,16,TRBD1,TGTGCCAGCAGCTTAGTGAGGGGCAGGGGGCCTCAGCCCCAGCATTTT,CASSLVRGRGPQPQHF
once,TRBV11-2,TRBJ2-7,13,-,TGTGCCAGCAGCCGTCGAGGGCCCTACGAGCAGTACTTC,CASSRRGPYEQYF
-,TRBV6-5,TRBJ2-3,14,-,TGTGCCAGCACCCCACGGAGAGGCTCAGATACGCAGTATTTT,CASTPRRGSDTQYF
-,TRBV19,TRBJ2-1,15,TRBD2,TGTGCCAGTAGTAAGGCGGGAGTCGCGTACAATGAGCAGTTCTTC,CASSKAGVAYNEQFF
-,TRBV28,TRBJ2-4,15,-,TGTGCCAGCAGCTGGGCACTAGTTGCCAAAAACATTCAGTACTTC,CASSWALVAKNIQYF
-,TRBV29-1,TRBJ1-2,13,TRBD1,TGCAGCGCTTATGGGACAGGGAACCATGGCTACACCTTC,CSAYGTGNHGYTF
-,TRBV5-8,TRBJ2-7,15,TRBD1,TGTGCCAGCAGCACTCACCGACAGGGTCGCTACGAGCAGTACTTC,CASSTHRQGRYEQYF
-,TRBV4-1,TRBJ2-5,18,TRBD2,TGCGCCAGCAGCCAAGAAGGGGCTAGCGGGGGGGCCCTGGAGACCCAGTACTTC,CASSQEGASGGALETQYF
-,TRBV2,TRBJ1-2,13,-,TGTGCCAGCCCAGCACCGGGGGACTATGGCTACACCTTC,CASPAPGDYGYTF
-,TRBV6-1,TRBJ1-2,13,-,TGTGCCAGCAGTGAACTGGCAGGCAATGGCTACACCTTC,CASSELAGNGYTF
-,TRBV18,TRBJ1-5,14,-,TGTGCCAGCTCACCTGAGAGTTCCAATCAGCCCCAGCATTTT,CASSPESSNQPQHF
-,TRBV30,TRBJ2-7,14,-,TGTGCCTGGAGTTTCCAAACAGGGTGGCACGAGCAGTACTTC,CAWSFQTGWHEQYF
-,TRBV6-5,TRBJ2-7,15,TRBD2,TGTGCCTCCACTGGACGGACTAGTGGCTCCTACGAGCAGTACTTC,CASTGRTSGSYEQYF
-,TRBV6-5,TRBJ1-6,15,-,TGTGCCAGCAGTTACGTGGGCAGTTTGAATTCACCCCTCCACTTT,CASSYVGSLNSPLHF
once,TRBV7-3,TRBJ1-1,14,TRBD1,TGTGCCAGCAGCTCGACAGGGCGGAACACTGAAGCTTTCTTT,CASSSTGRNTEAFF